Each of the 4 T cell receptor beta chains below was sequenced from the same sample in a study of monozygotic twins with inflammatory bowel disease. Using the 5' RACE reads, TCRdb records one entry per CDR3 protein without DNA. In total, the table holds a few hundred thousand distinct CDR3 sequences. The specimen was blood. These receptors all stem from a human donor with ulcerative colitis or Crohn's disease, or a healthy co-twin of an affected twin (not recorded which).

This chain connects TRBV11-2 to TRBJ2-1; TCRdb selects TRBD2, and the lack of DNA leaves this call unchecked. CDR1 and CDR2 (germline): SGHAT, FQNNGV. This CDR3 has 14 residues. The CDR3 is CASSSGLAGSRKFF.

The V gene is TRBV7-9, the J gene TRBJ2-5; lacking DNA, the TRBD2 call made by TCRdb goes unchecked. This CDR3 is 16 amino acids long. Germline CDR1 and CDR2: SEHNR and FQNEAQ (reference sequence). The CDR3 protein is CASSPSAGAVKETQYF.

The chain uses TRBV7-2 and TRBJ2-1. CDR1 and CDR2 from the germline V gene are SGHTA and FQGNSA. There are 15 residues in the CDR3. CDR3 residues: CASLPSGPTYNEQFF.

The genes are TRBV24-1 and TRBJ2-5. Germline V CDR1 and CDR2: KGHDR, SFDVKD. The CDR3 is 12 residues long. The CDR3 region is CATDDGGETQYF.